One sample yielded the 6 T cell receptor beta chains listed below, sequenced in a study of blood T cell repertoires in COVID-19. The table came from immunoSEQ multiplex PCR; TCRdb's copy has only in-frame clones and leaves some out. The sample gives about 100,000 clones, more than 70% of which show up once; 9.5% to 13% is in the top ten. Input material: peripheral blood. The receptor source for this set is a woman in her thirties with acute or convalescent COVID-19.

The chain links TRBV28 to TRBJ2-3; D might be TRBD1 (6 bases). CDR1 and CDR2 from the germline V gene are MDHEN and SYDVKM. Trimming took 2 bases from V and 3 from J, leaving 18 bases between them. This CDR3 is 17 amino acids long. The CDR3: CASSLKLMGAATDTQYF. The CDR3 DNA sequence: TGTGCCAGCAGTTTAAAGTTGATGGGGGCAGCAACAGATACGCAGTATTTT.

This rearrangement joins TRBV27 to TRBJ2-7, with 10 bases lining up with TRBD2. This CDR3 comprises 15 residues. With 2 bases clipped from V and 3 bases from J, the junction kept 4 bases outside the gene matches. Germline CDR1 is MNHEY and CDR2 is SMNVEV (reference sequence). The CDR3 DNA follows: TGTGCCAGCAGTTTAACGGCTAGCGGGGGCTACGAGCAGTACTTC. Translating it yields CASSLTASGGYEQYF.

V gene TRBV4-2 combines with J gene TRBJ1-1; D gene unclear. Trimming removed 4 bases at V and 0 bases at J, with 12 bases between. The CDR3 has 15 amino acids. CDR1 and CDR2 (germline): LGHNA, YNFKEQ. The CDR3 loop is CASSLPQVVNTEAFF. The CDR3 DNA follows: TGTGCCAGCAGCCTCCCTCAAGTAGTGAACACTGAAGCTTTCTTT.

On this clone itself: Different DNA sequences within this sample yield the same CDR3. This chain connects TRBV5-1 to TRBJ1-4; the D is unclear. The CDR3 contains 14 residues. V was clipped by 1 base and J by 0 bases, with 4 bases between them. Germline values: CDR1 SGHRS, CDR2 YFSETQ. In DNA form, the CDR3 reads TGCGCCAGCAGCTTGACAGCAACTAATGAAAAACTGTTTTTT. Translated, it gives CASSLTATNEKLFF. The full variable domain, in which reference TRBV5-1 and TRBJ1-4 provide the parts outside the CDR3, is KAGVTQTPRYLIKTRGQQVTLSCSPISGHRSVSWYQQTPGQGLQFLFEYFSETQRNKGNFPGRFSGRQFSNSRSEMNVSTLELGDSALYLCASSLTATNEKLFFGSGTQLSVL.

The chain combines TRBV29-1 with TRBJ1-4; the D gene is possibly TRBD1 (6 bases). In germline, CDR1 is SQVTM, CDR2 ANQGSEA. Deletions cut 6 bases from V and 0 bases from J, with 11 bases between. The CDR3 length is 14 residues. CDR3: CSVQGTTTNEKLFF. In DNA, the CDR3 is TGCAGCGTCCAAGGGACAACAACTAATGAAAAACTGTTTTTT. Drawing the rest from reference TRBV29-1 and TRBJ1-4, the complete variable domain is SAVISQKPSRDICQRGTSLTIQCQVDSQVTMMFWYRQQPGQSLTLIATANQGSEATYESGFVIDKFPISRPNLTFSTLTVSNMSPEDSSIYLCSVQGTTTNEKLFFGSGTQLSVL.

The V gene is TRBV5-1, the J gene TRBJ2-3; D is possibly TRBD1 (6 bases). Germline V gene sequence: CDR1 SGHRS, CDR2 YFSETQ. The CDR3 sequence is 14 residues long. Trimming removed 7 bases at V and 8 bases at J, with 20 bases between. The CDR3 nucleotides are TGCGCCAGCCGTTCCACAGGGCCCTTCACTACGCAGTATTTT. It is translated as CASRSTGPFTTQYF.